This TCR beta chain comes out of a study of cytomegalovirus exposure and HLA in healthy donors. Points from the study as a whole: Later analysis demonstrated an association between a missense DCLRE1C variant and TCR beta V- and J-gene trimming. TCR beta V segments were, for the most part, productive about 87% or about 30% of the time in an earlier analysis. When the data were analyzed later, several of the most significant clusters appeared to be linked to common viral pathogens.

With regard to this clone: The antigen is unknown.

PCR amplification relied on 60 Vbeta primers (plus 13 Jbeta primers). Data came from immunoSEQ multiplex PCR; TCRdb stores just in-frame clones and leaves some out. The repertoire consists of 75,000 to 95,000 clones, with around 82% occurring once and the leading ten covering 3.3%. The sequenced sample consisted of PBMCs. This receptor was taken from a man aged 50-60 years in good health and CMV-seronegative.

In DNA form, the CDR3 reads TGTGCCAGCAGCACAGGAGGGAGCACAGATACGCAGTATTTT. Its translation: CASSTGGSTDTQYF. V and J are TRBV7-9 and TRBJ2-3; TRBD2 is a possible D gene (6 bases). The germline gives CDR1 SEHNR, CDR2 FQNEAQ (reference sequence). Trimming pared 5 bases from V and 0 bases from J, leaving 9 bases between. This CDR3 has 14 residues.